Following are 16 T cell receptor beta chains from one sample sequenced in a study of Ad26.COV2.S vaccination and SARS-CoV-2 variants. Using immunoSEQ multiplex PCR, the repertoire was profiled, and TCRdb retains in-frame clones only, with some absent. This table has about 390,000 clones, approximately 90% appearing once. Sample treatment: 15 to 20 received Ad26.COV2.S at low or high dose, single or two shots; 5 received placebo; per-sample allocation not given. Sampling was done on day 63 after the first vaccine or placebo injection. The source material was peripheral blood, sampled in a trial of Ad26.COV2.S vaccine versus placebo. These receptors all stem from a person between 18 and 59 years old who received the Ad26.COV2.S COVID-19 vaccine or a placebo.

Here the CDR3 reads CASSKGARDNQQYF. CDR3 DNA sequence: TGTGCCAGCAGCAAAGGGGCCCGGGACAACCAGCAGTACTTC. The chain links TRBV21-1 to TRBJ2-7; no DNA check was done on the table's D call, TRBD1. TRBV21-1 constitutes a pseudogene. CDR3 length: 14 amino acids.

The J gene is TRBJ2-3, the V gene TRBV19; D ambiguous. Trimming stripped 2 bases from V and 2 bases from J, with 14 bases between. CDR3 length: 16 amino acids. From germline, CDR1 is LNHDA and CDR2 SQIVND (reference sequence). CDR3 residues: CASSISGSVVTDTQYF. In nucleotides, the CDR3 is TGTGCCAGTAGTATATCCGGGTCAGTCGTCACAGATACGCAGTATTTT. The full variable domain, in which reference TRBV19 and TRBJ2-3 provide the parts outside the CDR3, is DGGITQSPKYLFRKEGQNVTLSCEQNLNHDAMYWYRQDPGQGLRLIYYSQIVNDFQKGDIAEGYSVSREKKESFPLTVTSAQKNPTAFYLCASSISGSVVTDTQYFGPGTRLTVL.

This chain joins TRBV2 and TRBJ2-2; D gene unclear. The germline CDR1 and CDR2 sequences are SNHLY and FYNNEI. There are 14 residues in the CDR3. V lost 4 bases and J lost 5, with 11 bases in between. The CDR3 DNA reads as TGTGCCAGCAGTGGACTCCGAGAGACCGGGGAGCTGTTTTTT. Amino acid sequence: CASSGLRETGELFF. Drawing the rest from reference TRBV2 and TRBJ2-2, the complete variable domain is EPEVTQTPSHQVTQMGQEVILRCVPISNHLYFYWYRQILGQKVEFLVSFYNNEISEKSEIFDDQFSVERPDGSNFTLKIRSTKLEDSAMYFCASSGLRETGELFFGEGSRLTVL.

J is TRBJ1-1 and V is TRBV5-8; the match to TRBD1 covers 8 bases. Germline V gives CDR1 SGHTS, CDR2 YDEGEE. V trimming: 2 bases; J trimming: 4 bases; junction bases outside the gene matches: 7. The CDR3 is 15 residues long. The CDR3 DNA reads as TGTGCCAGCAGCTTAATCTCTACAGGGGGCACTGAAGCTTTCTTT. This gives the protein CASSLISTGGTEAFF.

The chain carries TRBV7-8 and TRBJ1-2; 7 bases line up with TRBD1. Germline V gene data show CDR1 as SGHVS and CDR2 as FQNEAQ. V shed 4 bases, J shed 1 base, and the junction held 3 bases outside the gene matches. CDR3 length: 14 residues. CDR3 in amino acids: CASSSGGNNYGYTF. The DNA for the CDR3 is TGTGCCAGCAGCTCAGGGGGGAATAACTATGGCTACACCTTC.

This clone came up once. J is TRBJ2-2 and V is TRBV7-9; tentatively, D is TRBD1 (6 bases). V gave up 0 bases and J gave up 4 bases, with 9 bases separating them. Germline assignment: CDR1 SEHNR and CDR2 FQNEAQ (reference sequence). The CDR3 sequence is 15 residues long. The CDR3 reads CASSLAPGVTGELFF. The CDR3, as DNA: TGTGCCAGCAGCTTAGCCCCAGGGGTCACCGGGGAGCTGTTTTTT.

The V call is TRBV29-1, the J call TRBJ1-2; D is undetermined. The CDR3 totals 11 residues. Germline lookup yields CDR1 SQVTM and CDR2 ANQGSEA. V lost 8 bases, J lost 3 bases, and 10 bases lay in between. CDR3 amino acids: CSLYLDYGYTF. DNA of the CDR3: TGCAGCCTATACCTAGACTATGGCTACACCTTC.

This clone was observed a single time. The CDR3, as DNA: TGTGCCAGCAGCTTACCGCCTTCGACAGGGAACTATGGCTACACCTTC. Translating it yields CASSLPPSTGNYGYTF. V usage is TRBV7-2 and J usage is TRBJ1-2, with 7 bases matching TRBD1. CDR1 SGHTA and CDR2 FQGNSA come from the germline V gene. This CDR3 region has 16 residues. The trim removed 2 bases at V and 2 bases at J, leaving 8 bases unmatched.

In DNA, the CDR3 is TGCGCCAGCAGCCAACGGGGGGGGCCCTACAATGAGCAGTTCTTC. This codes for CASSQRGGPYNEQFF. The chain links TRBV4-1 to TRBJ2-1; TRBD2 aligns across 8 bases. The length of the CDR3 is 15 residues. Germline lookup yields CDR1 MGHRA and CDR2 YSYEKL. Trimming at V came to 2 bases and at J to 2 bases, leaving 2 bases not matched to a gene.

The CDR3 is CASSLIGQSSYNEQFF. CDR3 DNA sequence: TGCGCCAGCAGTTTGATTGGACAGTCCTCCTACAATGAGCAGTTCTTC. The J gene is TRBJ2-1, the V gene TRBV5-1, with D possibly being TRBD1 (6 bases). Germline assignment: CDR1 SGHRS and CDR2 YFSETQ. This CDR3 is 16 amino acids long. V was trimmed by 5 bases and J by 0 bases, leaving 15 bases between them.

This chain links TRBV5-6 with TRBJ1-6, with TRBD1 matching over 7 bases. Germline CDR1 SGHDT, CDR2 YYEEEE. V shed 4 bases and J 6 bases; nucleotides not matched to a gene: 13. The CDR3 sequence is 17 residues long. CDR3: CASSRQTGALGNSPLHF. CDR3 nucleotides: TGTGCCAGCAGCCGTCAAACAGGGGCATTGGGTAATTCACCCCTCCACTTT. Based on the CDR3 plus reference TRBV5-6 and TRBJ1-6, the full variable domain is DAGVTQSPTHLIKTRGQQVTLRCSPKSGHDTVSWYQQALGQGPQFIFQYYEEEERQRGNFPDRFSGHQFPNYSSELNVNALLLGDSALYLCASSRQTGALGNSPLHFGNGTRLTVT.

This chain connects TRBV9 to TRBJ2-3; a possible D gene is TRBD2 (5 bases). Trimming left V 3 bases short and J 5 bases short, with 16 bases between. Germline CDR1 SGDLS, CDR2 YYNGEE. This CDR3 has 15 amino acids. CDR3 sequence: CASSGMRLAGDTQYF. The CDR3 DNA sequence: TGTGCCAGCAGCGGAATGCGACTGGCGGGAGATACGCAGTATTTT.

The genes are TRBV6-5 and TRBJ2-7, with a weak D call TRBD1 (6 bases). Between the trimmed V and J ends, which lost 4 bases and 3 bases, there was a span of 13 bases. Germline V lookup: CDR1 MNHEY, CDR2 SVGAGI. The CDR3 totals 14 residues. For the CDR3, the DNA is TGTGCCAGCAGTTCTCGGGACAAGGACTACGAGCAGTACTTC. Amino acids: CASSSRDKDYEQYF.

This chain links TRBV21-1 with TRBJ2-5; TRBD1 was called by the table and not checked on the DNA. TRBV21-1 is deemed a pseudogene. CDR3 length: 13 residues. The CDR3 region has the DNA TGTGCCAGCAGCGGGACAGGGATGGAGACCCAGTACTTC. Translating gives CASSGTGMETQYF.

This chain links TRBV15 with TRBJ1-4; D is undetermined. V lost 0 bases, J lost 5 bases, and 7 bases lay in between. The CDR3 is 14 residues long. Germline CDR1 and CDR2: LNHNV and YYDKDF (reference sequence). CDR3 in amino acids: CATSRDLANEKLFF. The DNA of the CDR3 is TGTGCCACCAGCAGAGATCTGGCAAATGAAAAACTGTTTTTT.

The chain recombines TRBV2 with TRBJ2-7; D is perhaps TRBD1 or TRBD2 (5 bases each). Germline loops: CDR1 SNHLY, CDR2 FYNNEI. The CDR3 spans 12 residues. Trimming removed 7 bases from V and 3 bases from J, with 10 bases in between. The CDR3 DNA is TGTGCCAGCACGGGACGCCGCTACGAGCAGTACTTC. Residues: CASTGRRYEQYF.